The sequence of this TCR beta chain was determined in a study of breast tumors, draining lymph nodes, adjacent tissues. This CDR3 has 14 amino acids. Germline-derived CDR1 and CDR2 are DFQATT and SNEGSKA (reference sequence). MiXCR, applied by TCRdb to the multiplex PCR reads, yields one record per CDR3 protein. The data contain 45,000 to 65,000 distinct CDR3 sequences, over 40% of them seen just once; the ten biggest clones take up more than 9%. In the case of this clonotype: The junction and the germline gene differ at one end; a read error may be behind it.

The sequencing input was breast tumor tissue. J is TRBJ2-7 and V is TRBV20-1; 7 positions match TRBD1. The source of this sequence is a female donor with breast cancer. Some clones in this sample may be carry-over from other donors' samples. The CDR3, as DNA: TGCAGTGCTAGGAGGGACAGACCCTCCCACGAGCAGTACTTC. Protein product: CSARRDRPSHEQYF.